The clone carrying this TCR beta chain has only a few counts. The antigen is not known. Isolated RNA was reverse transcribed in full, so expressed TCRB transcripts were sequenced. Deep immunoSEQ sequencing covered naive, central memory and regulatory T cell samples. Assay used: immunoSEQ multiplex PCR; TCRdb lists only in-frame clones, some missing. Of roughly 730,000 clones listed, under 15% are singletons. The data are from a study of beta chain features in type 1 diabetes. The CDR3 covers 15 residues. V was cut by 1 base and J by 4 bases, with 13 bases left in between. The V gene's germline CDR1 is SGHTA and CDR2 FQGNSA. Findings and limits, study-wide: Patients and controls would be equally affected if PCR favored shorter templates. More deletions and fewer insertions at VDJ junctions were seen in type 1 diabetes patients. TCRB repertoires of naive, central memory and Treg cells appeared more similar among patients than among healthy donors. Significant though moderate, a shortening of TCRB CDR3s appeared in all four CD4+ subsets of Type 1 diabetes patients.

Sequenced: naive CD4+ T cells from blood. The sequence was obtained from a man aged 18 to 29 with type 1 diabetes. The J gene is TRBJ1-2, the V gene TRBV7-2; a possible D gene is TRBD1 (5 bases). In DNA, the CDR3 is TGTGCCAGCAGCTTAGTGTTTGGGCAGGGCTATGGCTACACCTTC. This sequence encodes CASSLVFGQGYGYTF.